This T cell receptor beta chain was captured by sequencing in a study of beta chain features in type 1 diabetes (dated by TCRdb to 2016 to 2019). With regard to the full study: Mean age, gender distribution, total cell number and subset yield did not differ between patients and healthy donors. A total of 100 million to 140 million sorted cells were examined across all samples, and the number of cells per subset was strongly correlated with RNA yield. The study compared the TCRB repertoires of sorted circulating CD4+ T cell subsets in recently diagnosed type 1 diabetes patients with those in matched healthy donors. Regulatory and stem cell-like memory subsets were isolated from only 8 patients and roughly eight healthy donors, whereas naive and central memory subsets came from all 28 donors. What the work shows at the level of the full study, not this receptor alone: Because small numbers of individuals were included in the HLA sub-analyses, any influence of HLA type on TCRB rearrangement was left unresolved. Sequencing cDNA rather than genomic DNA could over-represent highly expressing activated cells, although activation and CD3 levels did not differ between groups. In all four CD4+ subsets, TCRB CDR3 length was moderately but significantly shorter in type 1 diabetes patients. Naive, central memory and regulatory TCRB repertoires appeared more similar among patients than among healthy donors. Patients with type 1 diabetes made fewer insertions and deleted more nucleotides at VDJ recombination sites, implying thymic rearrangement abnormalities. PCR may preferentially amplify shorter templates, but because patient and control samples were amplified and corrected together, any resulting skew would affect both groups equally.

This clone showed up just a few times. This clone's antigen is unknown. No clone much larger than this one lies a single base away; base qualities are absent. The entire isolated RNA was reverse transcribed using the High Capacity cDNA Reverse Transcription Kit, and thus expressed TCRB transcripts were sequenced. Deep immunoSEQ sequencing was performed on naive, central memory and regulatory T cell samples, with an average of around 3.4 million total reads per sample. Sorted cells were lysed in RLT buffer, and RNA was extracted using DNase-treated RNeasy Micro or Mini kits according to cell number. Each cell subset was processed separately to prevent cross-contamination, with patient and healthy donor samples processed together. Using the immunoSEQ multiplex PCR, TCRB sequences were amplified from cDNA into 87-bp fragments spanning the CDR3 region. Amplicons were sequenced on the Illumina HiSeq platform. The authors processed their data as follows. PCR bias was corrected computationally using synthetic template baselines, and reads within Hamming distance 2 were collapsed, with unmergeable singletons discarded. Reads were aligned to IMGT to assign V, D and J genes, CDR3 length, and insertions or deletions at six rearrangement sites. Within each subset, clonotype counts were normalized to sorted cell number, and only after that were true diversity and Gini coefficients computed with the tcR R package. The overlap coefficient, calculated on TCRB nucleotide sequences, was used to measure repertoire sharing. As stored in TCRdb, this immuneACCESS dataset retains in-frame rearrangements with V and J assigned. A fraction of the clones does not appear; measured against another copy, unresolved V genes explain less than half of the discrepancy, and the remainder lacks a known reason. The V and J calls and clone size come from that table; D and trimming were worked out from the DNA. The sample includes about 180,000 clones, with more than 10% observed a single time. The ten largest clones capture 0.55% to 0.8% of the sample.

Germline trimming amounts to 4 bases on V and 7 bases on J, with 7 as the count of junction bases outside the gene matches. The CDR3 holds 15 amino acids from the cysteine to the phenylalanine. Only the CDR3 DNA stays, 45 bases, in frame from base 1. The germline V gene encodes CDR1 PRHDT and CDR2 FYEKMQ (reference sequence). From each donor, a single peripheral blood sample of about 116 mL on average was drawn into heparinised tubes. Using a panel that included CD45RO, CCR7, CD25, CD127, CD95 and CD27, naive, central memory, regulatory and stem cell-like memory CD4+ T cells were sorted on a BD FACSAria II. Purity was above 98% for every sorted population. PBMCs were separated immediately by Lymphoprep density gradient centrifugation and were stained directly, without being cultured. Samples were stained and sorted in pairs, with one healthy donor and one patient per experiment, so that batch effects were minimized.

This TCR derives from a woman aged 18-29 years in good health. The chain links TRBV13 with TRBJ1-2, and 12 bases in between align with TRBD1. The sample taken for sequencing was central memory CD4+ T cells from blood. The CDR3 region reads CASSSHGTGGGGYTF. The nucleotides read TGTGCCAGCAGCTCTCACGGGACAGGGGGCGGTGGCTACACCTTC.